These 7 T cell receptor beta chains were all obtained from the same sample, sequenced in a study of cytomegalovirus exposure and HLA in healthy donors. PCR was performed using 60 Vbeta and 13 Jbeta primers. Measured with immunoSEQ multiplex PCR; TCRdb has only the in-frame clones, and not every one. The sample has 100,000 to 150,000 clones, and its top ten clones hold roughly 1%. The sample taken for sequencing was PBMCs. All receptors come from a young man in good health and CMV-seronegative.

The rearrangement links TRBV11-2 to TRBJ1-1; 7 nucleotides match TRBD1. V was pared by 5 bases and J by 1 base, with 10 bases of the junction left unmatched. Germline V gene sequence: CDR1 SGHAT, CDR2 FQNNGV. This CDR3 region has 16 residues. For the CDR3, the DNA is TGTGCCAGCAGCATTTGGGACAGTAGGTGGAACACTGAAGCTTTCTTT. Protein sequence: CASSIWDSRWNTEAFF.

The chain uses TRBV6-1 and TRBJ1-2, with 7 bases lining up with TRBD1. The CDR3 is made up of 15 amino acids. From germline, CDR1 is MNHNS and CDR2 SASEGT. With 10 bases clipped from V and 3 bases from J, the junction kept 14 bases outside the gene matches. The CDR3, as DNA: TGTGCCACTACATCGGTCCTTGGACAGGACTATGGCTACACCTTC. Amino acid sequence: CATTSVLGQDYGYTF.

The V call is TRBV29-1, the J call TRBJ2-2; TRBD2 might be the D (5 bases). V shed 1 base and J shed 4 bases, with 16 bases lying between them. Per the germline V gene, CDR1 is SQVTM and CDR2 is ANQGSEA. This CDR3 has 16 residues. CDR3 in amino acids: CSVEVAAPLATGELFF. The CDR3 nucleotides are TGCAGCGTTGAAGTTGCGGCACCCCTAGCCACCGGGGAGCTGTTTTTT.

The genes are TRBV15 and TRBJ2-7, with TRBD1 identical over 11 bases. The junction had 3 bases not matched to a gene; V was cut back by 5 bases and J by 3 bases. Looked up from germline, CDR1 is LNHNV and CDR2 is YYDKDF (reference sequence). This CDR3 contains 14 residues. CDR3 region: CATSPGTGGYEQYF. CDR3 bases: TGTGCCACCAGCCCAGGGACAGGGGGCTACGAGCAGTACTTC.

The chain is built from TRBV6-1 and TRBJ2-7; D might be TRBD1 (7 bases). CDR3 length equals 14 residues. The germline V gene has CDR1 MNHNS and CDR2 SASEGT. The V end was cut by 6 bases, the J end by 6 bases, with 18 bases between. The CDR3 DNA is TGTGCCAGCAGGACGGCGGGACAGACGGGCGAGCAGTACTTC. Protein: CASRTAGQTGEQYF.

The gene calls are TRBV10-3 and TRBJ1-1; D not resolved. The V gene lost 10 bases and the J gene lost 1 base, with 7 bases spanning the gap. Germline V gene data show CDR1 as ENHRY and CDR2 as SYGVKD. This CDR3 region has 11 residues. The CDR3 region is CATQKNTEAFF. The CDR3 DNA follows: TGTGCCACCCAGAAGAACACTGAAGCTTTCTTT.

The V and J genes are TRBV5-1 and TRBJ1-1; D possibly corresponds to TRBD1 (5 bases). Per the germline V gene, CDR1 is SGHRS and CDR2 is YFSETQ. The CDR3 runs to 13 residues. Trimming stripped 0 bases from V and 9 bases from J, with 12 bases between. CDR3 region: CASSLGQGGKAFF. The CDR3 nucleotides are TGCGCCAGCAGCTTGGGCCAGGGAGGAAAAGCTTTCTTT. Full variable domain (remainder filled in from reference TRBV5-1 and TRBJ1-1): KAGVTQTPRYLIKTRGQQVTLSCSPISGHRSVSWYQQTPGQGLQFLFEYFSETQRNKGNFPGRFSGRQFSNSRSEMNVSTLELGDSALYLCASSLGQGGKAFFGQGTRLTVV.